This T cell receptor beta chain was identified during a study of blood T cell repertoires in COVID-19 (dated by TCRdb to the early 2020s). A note on the overall study: Samples from collaborators originated in the United States, Italy and Spain and spanned both the acute and convalescent phases of COVID-19. Samples were obtained from the ongoing ImmuneRACE study (first 160 participants) and from 1,254 subjects provided by 6 global collaborators. The repertoires were made available in a free public database intended to serve as a resource for research on the immune response to SARS-CoV-2. Where available, HLA class I and class II types were obtained from metadata supplied by the sample provider rather than from assay-based typing. The dataset comprised deeply sampled blood TCRbeta repertoires from subjects exposed to, actively infected with, or recovered from COVID-19. The prospective study material was composed of cDNA or gDNA derived from T cells, B-cell-depleted T cells, or PBMCs. The sample metadata nearly always contained a de-identified subject ID, COVID-19 status, age in years and sex.

Samples from volunteer blood donors who had recovered from COVID-19 were contributed by a second Seattle source. Each collaborating institution followed its own protocols to collect whole blood in K2EDTA tubes. For TCRbeta analysis, collaborators shipped samples in one of three forms: frozen whole blood, isolated PBMCs, or DNA extracted from either of those sample types. CDR1 GTSNPN and CDR2 SVGIG are derived from the germline V gene (reference sequence). Cut back by 4 bases and 5 bases, the V and J ends lie 20 bases apart. The CDR3 sequence holds 15 residues, the cysteine and phenylalanine included. CDR3 DNA only is kept here, 45 bases in frame from base 1. This clone was recorded at least ten times. Its antigen has not been determined. The sample holds no much larger clone one base away, and base qualities are not on file. General conclusions and limits of the study: The amount of clinical and demographic metadata varied by source and participant and was provided uncurated.

TCRbeta CDR3 regions were amplified from genomic DNA using the immunoSEQ Assay, a bias-controlled multiplex PCR. In the source study's methods: The number of nucleated cells in each sample was estimated by amplification of reference gene primers within the assay. To quantify the absolute abundance of each unique TCRbeta CDR3 rearrangement, sequence reads were collapsed and filtered. For each sample, productive Simpson clonality was calculated by taking the square root of Simpson's diversity index across productive rearrangements. TCRdb provides this immuneACCESS table in a form limited to in-frame rearrangements. Some clones are lacking; in checked studies, under half of them reflect an unresolved V gene, and why the rest are absent is not known. V and J calls and clone size come straight from that table; D and trimming were deduced from the DNA. Across this sample there are hundreds of thousands of clones, with approximately 90% seen only once. 5.5% to 7.5% of the sample goes to the ten largest clones.

The receptor's source is a man between 60 and 75 years old who had recovered from COVID-19. The chain uses TRBV30 and TRBJ1-1; the D gene is possibly TRBD1, with 5 bases matching. The sample taken for sequencing was peripheral blood. The CDR3 in this case is CAWNSGGVGGTEAFF. The DNA reads as follows: TGTGCCTGGAACTCTGGGGGGGTCGGGGGAACTGAAGCTTTCTTT.